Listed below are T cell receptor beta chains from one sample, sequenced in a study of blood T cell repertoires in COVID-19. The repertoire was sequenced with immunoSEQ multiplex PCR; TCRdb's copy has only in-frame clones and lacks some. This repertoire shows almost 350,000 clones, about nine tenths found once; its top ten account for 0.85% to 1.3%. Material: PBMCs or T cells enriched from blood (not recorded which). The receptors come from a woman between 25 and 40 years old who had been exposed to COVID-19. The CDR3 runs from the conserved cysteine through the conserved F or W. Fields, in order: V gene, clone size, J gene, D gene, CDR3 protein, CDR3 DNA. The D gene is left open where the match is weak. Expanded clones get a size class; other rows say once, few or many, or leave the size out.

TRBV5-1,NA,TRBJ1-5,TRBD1,CASSPGQGGPISNQPQHF,TGCGCCAGCAGTCCGGGACAGGGGGGCCCGATTAGCAATCAGCCCCAGCATTTT
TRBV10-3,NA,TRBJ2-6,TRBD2,CAIRPGLALGANVLTF,TGTGCCATCAGGCCGGGACTAGCGTTAGGGGCCAACGTCCTGACTTTC
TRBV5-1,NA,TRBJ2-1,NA,CASSFDTSYNEQFF,TGCGCCAGCAGCTTTGACACATCCTACAATGAGCAGTTCTTC
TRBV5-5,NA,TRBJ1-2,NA,CASSLKTGWTF,TGTGCCAGCAGCTTAAAGACAGGCTGGACCTTC
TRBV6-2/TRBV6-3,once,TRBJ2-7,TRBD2,CASSYAGLVGYEQYF,TGTGCCAGCAGTTACGCGGGACTAGTAGGGTACGAGCAGTACTTC
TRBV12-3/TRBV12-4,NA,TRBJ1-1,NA,CASINRNTEAFF,TGTGCCAGCATCAACAGGAACACTGAAGCTTTCTTT
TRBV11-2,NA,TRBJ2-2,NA,CASHWARTNTGELFF,TGTGCCAGCCATTGGGCACGCACGAACACCGGGGAGCTGTTTTTT
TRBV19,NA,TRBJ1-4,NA,CASSLQGRGEKLFF,TGTGCCAGTAGTCTTCAGGGGAGGGGTGAAAAACTGTTTTTT
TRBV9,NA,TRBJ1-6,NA,CASSVGVSYNSPLHF,TGTGCCAGCAGCGTCGGGGTATCCTATAATTCACCCCTCCACTTT
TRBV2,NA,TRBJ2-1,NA,CASSRGPVDHNEQFF,TGTGCCAGCAGCCGGGGTCCAGTGGATCACAATGAGCAGTTCTTC
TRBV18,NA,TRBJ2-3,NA,CASSPGRSTDTQYF,TGTGCCAGCTCACCGGGGAGGAGCACAGATACGCAGTATTTT
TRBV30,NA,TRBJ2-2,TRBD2,CAWSGWEGAGELFF,TGTGCCTGGAGTGGGTGGGAGGGTGCCGGGGAGCTGTTTTTT
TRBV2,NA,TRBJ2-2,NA,CASSGVGVDRNTGELFF,TGTGCCAGCAGTGGGGTGGGAGTAGATCGGAACACCGGGGAGCTGTTTTTT
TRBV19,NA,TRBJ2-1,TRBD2,CASSIEGTSGRMAMYNEQFF,TGTGCCAGTAGTATAGAGGGGACTAGCGGGAGAATGGCGATGTACAATGAGCAGTTCTTC
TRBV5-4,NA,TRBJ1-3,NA,CASSLSGAGGNTIYF,TGTGCCAGCAGCTTGTCAGGGGCAGGTGGAAACACCATATATTTT
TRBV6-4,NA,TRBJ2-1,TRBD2,CASSDSHLRTSGNNEQFF,TGTGCCAGCAGTGACTCTCACCTTAGGACTAGCGGGAACAATGAGCAGTTCTTC
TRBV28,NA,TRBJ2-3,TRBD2,CASSLPKAGGPDTQYF,TGTGCCAGCAGTCTACCTAAAGCGGGAGGGCCAGATACGCAGTATTTT
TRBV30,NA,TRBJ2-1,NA,CALGLAAYNEQFF,TGTGCCCTGGGACTCGCAGCCTACAATGAGCAGTTCTTC
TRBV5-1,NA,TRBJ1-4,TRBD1,CASSRTGDRVHEKLFF,TGCGCCAGCAGCAGGACGGGGGACAGGGTTCATGAAAAACTGTTTTTT
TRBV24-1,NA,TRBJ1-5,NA,CATSDQQGQPQHF,TGTGCCACCAGTGATCAACAGGGCCAGCCCCAGCATTTT
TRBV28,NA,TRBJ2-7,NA,CASSPGGLAYEQYF,TGTGCCAGTTCCCCCGGGGGGCTGGCCTACGAGCAGTACTTC
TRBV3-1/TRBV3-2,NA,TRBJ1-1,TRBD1,CASSQDNRGAEAFF,TGTGCCAGCAGCCAAGATAACAGGGGCGCTGAAGCTTTCTTT
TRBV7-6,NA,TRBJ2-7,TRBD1,CASSLVRTGHYEQYF,TGTGCCAGCAGCTTAGTCCGGACAGGGCACTACGAGCAGTACTTC
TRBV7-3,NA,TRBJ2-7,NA,CASSLYHGGSEQYF,TGTGCCAGCAGCTTATACCACGGGGGAAGCGAGCAGTACTTC
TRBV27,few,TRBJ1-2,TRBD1,CASSRTGANGYTF,TGTGCCAGCAGTAGGACAGGGGCCAATGGCTACACCTTC
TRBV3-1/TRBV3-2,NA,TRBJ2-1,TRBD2,CASSQGPLTTSGYSYNEQFF,TGTGCCAGCAGCCAAGGCCCGCTAACGACTAGCGGTTACTCCTACAATGAGCAGTTCTTC
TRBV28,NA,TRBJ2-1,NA,CASRRQGGGPYNEQFF,TGTGCCAGCAGGCGCCAGGGGGGAGGCCCCTACAATGAGCAGTTCTTC
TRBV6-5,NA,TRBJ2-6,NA,CAISRGGTGANVLTF,TGTGCCATCTCCCGTGGGGGGACTGGGGCCAACGTCCTGACTTTC
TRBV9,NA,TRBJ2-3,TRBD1,CASSGRDRSTDTQYF,TGTGCCAGCAGCGGCCGGGACAGAAGCACAGATACGCAGTATTTT
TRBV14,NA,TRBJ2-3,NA,CASSPRVPSTDTQYF,TGTGCCAGCAGCCCCCGGGTGCCCAGCACAGATACGCAGTATTTT
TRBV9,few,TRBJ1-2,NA,CASSVQGINYGYTF,TGTGCCAGCAGCGTACAGGGAATTAACTATGGCTACACCTTC
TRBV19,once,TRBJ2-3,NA,CASSTPDTGTQYF,TGTGCCAGTAGTACCCCGGACACGGGTACGCAGTATTTT
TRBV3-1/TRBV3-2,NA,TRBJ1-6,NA,CASSSGAYNSPLHF,TGTGCCAGCAGCTCGGGGGCCTATAATTCACCCCTCCACTTT